The present T cell receptor (beta chain) was sequenced within a study of T cell responses to AZD1222 COVID-19 vaccine. Study observations and caveats: Spike-specific TCR breadth and depth went up after people got two AZD1222 doses. No repertoire was sampled before or during the peak T cell response, only after it. Targets within unmutated variant regions were reportedly found for nearly half of spike-specific TCRs. Clonal diversity may have been underestimated in mostly white British donors.

About this clone: Its antigen is as yet unknown.

Here immunoSEQ multiplex PCR was the method, and the copy in TCRdb shows in-frame clones only, minus some. The profile covers around 140,000 clones, with approximately 93% appearing a single time and around 5.4% taken by the ten largest. CDR1 is LNHDA, CDR2 SQIVND, per germline (reference sequence). V lost 2 bases, J lost 8 bases, and 15 bases lay in between. CDR3 length equals 14 residues. The V gene is TRBV19, the J gene TRBJ1-2, with D possibly matching TRBD1 (6 bases). The TCR was taken from an adult in good health. The source material was peripheral blood, sampled on day 0 of AZD1222 vaccination. In nucleotides, the CDR3 is TGTGCCAGTAGTATAATCGGGGGCCAAGGCGGCTACACCTTC. This translates into CASSIIGGQGGYTF. Combining the CDR3 with reference TRBV19 and TRBJ1-2 gives the whole variable domain DGGITQSPKYLFRKEGQNVTLSCEQNLNHDAMYWYRQDPGQGLRLIYYSQIVNDFQKGDIAEGYSVSREKKESFPLTVTSAQKNPTAFYLCASSIIGGQGGYTFGSGTRLTVV.